These 19 T cell receptor beta chains were sequenced from one sample in a study of Graves' ophthalmopathy and Graves' hyperthyroidism (dated by TCRdb to the late 2010s). The sequencer listed for this sample is Illumina HiSeq 2000. For repertoire sequencing, the TCR beta CDR3 regions were amplified from RNA transcripts. A first-round RT-PCR used HTBI primers with the Qiagen OneStep RT-PCR kit, followed by a second-round multiplex PCR, size selection and purification. Starting from the raw public reads, TCRdb applied fastp trimming at Q25, assembled clones with MiXCR and retained in-frame beta chains. Each entry is one CDR3 protein sequence, shown with its most common DNA and genes. The sample table shows about 500,000 distinct CDR3 sequences, and 39% are seen once. The ten largest clonotypes hold 3.5% to 5% of the sample. The sequencing sample was made of peripheral blood or thyroid tissue (not recorded which). Receptors originate from an adult man with Graves' hyperthyroidism.

This clonotype was counted between two and nine times. Germline is not matched at one junction end, which may reflect a read error. The chain employs TRBV28 and TRBJ2-7; a possible D gene is TRBD2 (5 bases). The CDR3 is 15 amino acids. Germline CDR1 is MDHEN and CDR2 is SYDVKM. This CDR3 is CVSSFSGETSYEQYF. The CDR3 DNA is TGTGTCAGCAGTTTCTCCGGGGAAACCTCCTACGAGCAGTACTTC.

Of note for this clonotype: A much larger clone sits a single nucleotide away, making a read error possible. V usage is TRBV5-1 and J usage is TRBJ2-7; 8 bases map to TRBD1. Trimming cost V 4 bases and J 0 bases; bases outside gene matches: 3. The CDR3 sequence is 14 residues long. The germline V gene encodes CDR1 SGHRS and CDR2 YFSETQ. CDR3 in amino acids: CASSADRDSYEQYF. The CDR3 coding sequence is TGCGCCAGCAGCGCGGACAGGGACTCCTACGAGCAGTACTTC.

There are many counts of this clonotype. The rearrangement links TRBV4-1 to TRBJ1-3; D gene uncertain. The CDR3 extends over 14 amino acids. Germline-derived CDR1 and CDR2 are MGHRA and YSYEKL. Deletions cut 4 bases from V and 0 bases from J, with 7 bases between. CDR3 DNA sequence: TGCGCCAGCAGCCTTCGACTCTCTGGAAACACCATATATTTT. Encoded protein: CASSLRLSGNTIYF.

V and J are TRBV6-1 and TRBJ2-2; 9 bases map to TRBD2. Unmatched junction bases numbered 13, after V lost 10 bases and J lost 4 bases. Germline V lookup: CDR1 MNHNS, CDR2 SASEGT. CDR3 length: 16 residues. This CDR3 is CATSKQGLAFTGELFF. DNA for the CDR3: TGTGCCACCTCTAAACAGGGACTAGCATTCACCGGGGAGCTGTTTTTT.

This clonotype has just a few counts. The gene calls are TRBV9 and TRBJ1-2; 8 positions match TRBD1. Looked up from germline, CDR1 is SGDLS and CDR2 is YYNGEE. The CDR3 is made up of 13 amino acids. Germline trimming cut 0 bases from V and 6 bases from J; bases unmatched to any gene: 1. CDR3 in amino acids: CASSVAGGDGYTF. CDR3 DNA sequence: TGTGCCAGCAGCGTAGCAGGGGGCGATGGCTACACCTTC. The full variable domain, in which reference TRBV9 and TRBJ1-2 provide the parts outside the CDR3, is DSGVTQTPKHLITATGQRVTLRCSPRSGDLSVYWYQQSLDQGLQFLIQYYNGEERAKGNILERFSAQQFPDLHSELNLSSLELGDSALYFCASSVAGGDGYTFGSGTRLTVV.

This clonotype was picked up many times. V is TRBV25-1 and J is TRBJ1-1; D gene uncertain. CDR3 size: 15 residues. V shed 1 base and J shed 1 base, with 10 bases lying between them. CDR1 and CDR2 from the germline V gene are MGHDK and SYGVNS. This CDR3 reads CASSEFRGGNTEAFF. The DNA of the CDR3 is TGTGCCAGCAGTGAATTTCGGGGAGGGAACACTGAAGCTTTCTTT.

This clonotype has a handful of counts. The chain links TRBV6-5 to TRBJ2-5; 8 nucleotides match TRBD2. The CDR3 has 16 residues. Trimming cost V 0 bases and J 0 bases; bases outside gene matches: 3. CDR1 is MNHEY, CDR2 SVGAGI, per germline. The CDR3 bases are TGTGCCAGCAGTTACTCGGCTAGCGGGTACCAAGAGACCCAGTACTTC. Its protein product is CASSYSASGYQETQYF.

The sample holds many counts of this clonotype. The chain joins TRBV7-2 to TRBJ1-2; the match to TRBD1 covers 8 bases. This CDR3 has 17 residues. Trimming took 1 base from V and 0 from J; bases not matched to a gene: 7. The germline V gene encodes CDR1 SGHTA and CDR2 FQGNSA. The CDR3 DNA sequence: TGTGCCAGCAGCTTAGTCCCAGGGGGCGCAGCTAACTATGGCTACACCTTC. Translated: CASSLVPGGAANYGYTF.

This clonotype has at least ten counts. The chain couples TRBV20-1 to TRBJ2-5; 9 bases are a match to TRBD2. Trimming at V came to 2 bases and at J to 2 bases, leaving 3 bases not matched to a gene. Looked up from germline, CDR1 is DFQATT and CDR2 is SNEGSKA (reference sequence). The CDR3 loop spans 14 amino acids. CDR3 in amino acids: CSARIAGVQETQYF. In DNA form, the CDR3 reads TGCAGTGCTAGAATAGCGGGGGTACAAGAGACCCAGTACTTC.

This clonotype was picked up many times. The chain uses TRBV11-2 and TRBJ1-4, with D tentatively TRBD1 (6 bases). The germline V and J ends were trimmed by 4 bases and 4 bases, with 10 bases remaining between them. Germline CDR1 and CDR2: SGHAT and FQNNGV. The CDR3 length is 14 residues. In nucleotides, the CDR3 is TGTGCCAGCAGCTCGGGACAACGTAATGAAAAACTGTTTTTT. Encoded protein: CASSSGQRNEKLFF.

This clonotype was detected only a few times. The V gene is TRBV5-4, the J gene TRBJ2-5; 8 positions agree with TRBD2. This CDR3 region has 16 residues. Germline V gene lookup returns CDR1 SGHNT and CDR2 YYREEE (reference sequence). Trimming cost V 4 bases and J 3 bases; bases outside gene matches: 11. The CDR3 DNA reads TGTGCCAGCAGCCGTCCGGGGGGGGGTGTGGAAGAGACCCAGTACTTC. It specifies CASSRPGGGVEETQYF.

The rearrangement links TRBV12-3 or TRBV12-4 to TRBJ1-2; the D is unclear. CDR3 length equals 14 residues. V lost 6 bases and J 6 bases, leaving 17 bases between the germline ends. CDR3 amino acids: CASRIIGPQDGYTF. The CDR3 DNA reads TGTGCCAGCAGAATTATCGGGCCCCAGGATGGCTACACCTTC.

This clonotype was detected ten times or more. This chain joins TRBV6-1 and TRBJ1-2; D uncertain. This CDR3 is built from 12 residues. The ends were cut back, 2 bases at V and 5 bases at J, with 6 bases in the middle. CDR1 and CDR2 (germline): MNHNS, SASEGT. The CDR3 DNA reads TGTGCCAGCAGTGAATTCCCATATGGCTACACCTTC. Translation: CASSEFPYGYTF.

This clonotype was detected many times. This chain links TRBV7-8 with TRBJ2-7; 7 nucleotides align to TRBD2. Germline V gives CDR1 SGHVS, CDR2 FQNEAQ. The CDR3 is 13 amino acids. Trimming cost V 5 bases and J 4 bases; bases outside gene matches: 5. The CDR3: CASSTRTSYEQYF. DNA of the CDR3: TGTGCCAGCAGCACCCGGACTAGTTACGAGCAGTACTTC.

This clonotype appeared many times. J is TRBJ2-7 and V is TRBV10-3; 10 positions agree with TRBD2. The CDR3 runs to 15 residues. J lost 4 bases, V lost 4 bases, and 7 bases had no gene match. Germline V gene sequence: CDR1 ENHRY, CDR2 SYGVKD. The CDR3 spells CAISGTTSGQYEQYF. As DNA, the CDR3 is TGTGCCATCAGTGGGACGACTAGCGGGCAATACGAGCAGTACTTC.

The CDR3 sequence is CASTPQGNYGYTF. CDR3 in DNA: TGTGCCAGCACCCCACAGGGCAACTATGGCTACACCTTC. The chain couples TRBV7-8 to TRBJ1-2; weak D call: TRBD1 (6 bases). CDR1 and CDR2 (germline): SGHVS, FQNEAQ. The CDR3 has 13 amino acids. With 7 bases removed from V and 2 bases from J, the gap between germline ends came to 11 bases.

This clonotype was recorded many times. This chain connects TRBV25-1 to TRBJ1-2, with D possibly being TRBD1 (6 bases). Germline V lookup: CDR1 MGHDK, CDR2 SYGVNS. CDR3 length: 13 residues. Trimming took 6 bases from V and 6 from J, leaving 14 bases between them. CDR3 nucleotides: TGTGCCAGCAGCCCAGGACAGCGCCATGGCTACACCTTC. It is translated as CASSPGQRHGYTF.

This clonotype showed up many times. The chain uses TRBV2 and TRBJ1-2; D ambiguous. In germline, CDR1 is SNHLY, CDR2 FYNNEI. The V end lost 4 bases, the J end lost 7 bases, and 19 bases lay between the germline ends. The CDR3 loop spans 15 amino acids. The CDR3 DNA reads as TGTGCCAGCAGTGTTGGGAGGGATTACTACAGTGGCTACACCTTC. The encoded protein is CASSVGRDYYSGYTF.

On this clonotype: This may be a read error: a much more frequent sequence differs by one nucleotide. The CDR3 region is CASSPGPLTPLHF. DNA for the CDR3: TGTGCCAGCAGTCCGGGCCCCCTTACACCCCTCCACTTT. The chain links TRBV12-3 or TRBV12-4 to TRBJ1-6; no clear D. The CDR3 runs to 13 residues. Trimming pared 5 bases from V and 11 bases from J, leaving 13 bases between.